Following are 7 T cell receptor beta chains from one sample sequenced in a study of blood T cell repertoires in COVID-19. The assay was immunoSEQ multiplex PCR, and TCRdb's table has in-frame clones only and misses some. The sample shows hundreds of thousands of clones, 70% to 90% of them seen only once. Sequencing input: peripheral blood. The receptors shown here come from an older woman with COVID-19, enrolled during active disease.

The chain recombines TRBV28 with TRBJ1-2; D is possibly TRBD1 (6 bases). CDR1 MDHEN and CDR2 SYDVKM come from the germline V gene. Deletions cut 3 bases from V and 0 bases from J, with 35 bases between. This CDR3 contains 23 residues. The CDR3: CASSFTKIFSPRGLTPSNYGYTF. CDR3 sequence (DNA): TGTGCCAGCAGTTTCACCAAGATTTTCTCCCCCAGGGGACTAACACCTTCTAACTATGGCTACACCTTC.

V and J are TRBV6-2 or TRBV6-3 and TRBJ1-6; TRBD1 agrees at 9 bases. J gave up 5 bases and V 1 base, and 3 bases lay outside the gene matches. Germline V gene data show CDR1 as MNHEY and CDR2 as SVGEGT. The CDR3 runs to 16 residues. CDR3 sequence (DNA): TGTGCCAGCAGTTACTTGGGACAGGGAGATAATTCACCCCTCCACTTT. The encoded protein is CASSYLGQGDNSPLHF.

The chain uses TRBV19 and TRBJ1-4; D unclear. CDR3 length: 16 amino acids. V lost 5 bases to trimming and J lost 0 bases, with 13 bases between them. Germline CDR1 and CDR2: LNHDA and SQIVND (reference sequence). The CDR3 coding sequence is TGTGCCAGTAGTTTCCGGGCGGGAGCAACTAATGAAAAACTGTTTTTT. Translation: CASSFRAGATNEKLFF.

V and J are TRBV9 and TRBJ1-6; 7 nucleotides agree with TRBD1. CDR1 and CDR2 (germline): SGDLS, YYNGEE. The CDR3 length is 14 residues. V lost 3 bases, J lost 10 bases, and 7 bases stayed unmatched. The DNA of the CDR3 is TGTGCCAGCAGCGAACGGGACAGACAATCACCCCTCCACTTT. Protein product: CASSERDRQSPLHF.

This sequence joins TRBV2 and TRBJ1-5; tentatively, D is TRBD1 (5 bases). CDR1 is SNHLY, CDR2 FYNNEI, per germline. The CDR3 has 15 amino acids. V lost 7 bases and J 7 bases, leaving 20 bases between the germline ends. The CDR3 reads CASTDGAGLGQPQHF. CDR3 coding DNA: TGTGCCAGCACCGACGGGGCGGGGTTAGGCCAGCCCCAGCATTTT.

V is TRBV12-5 and J is TRBJ1-4, with D perhaps TRBD1 (5 bases). This CDR3 region has 13 residues. Trimming cost V 2 bases and J 13 bases, with 14 bases left between them. Germline V gene data show CDR1 as LGHNT and CDR2 as FRNRAP. In nucleotides, the CDR3 is TGTGCTAGTGGTTTGTACACAGGCACCCCACTGTTTTTT. Its translation is CASGLYTGTPLFF.

The chain couples TRBV18 to TRBJ2-5; D possibly corresponds to TRBD1 (6 bases). With 4 bases removed from V and 1 base from J, the gap between germline ends came to 16 bases. This CDR3 is 16 amino acids long. The germline V gene has CDR1 KGHSH and CDR2 LQKENI. The CDR3 sequence is CASSHYGTPIQETQYF. The CDR3 nucleotides read TGTGCCAGCTCACATTACGGGACACCCATCCAAGAGACCCAGTACTTC. The whole variable domain, filled in from reference TRBV18 and TRBJ2-5, reads NAGVMQNPRHLVRRRGQEARLRCSPMKGHSHVYWYRQLPEEGLKFMVYLQKENIIDESGMPKERFSAEFPKEGPSILRIQQVVRGDSAAYFCASSHYGTPIQETQYFGPGTRLLVL.